Listed below are T cell receptor beta chains from one sample, sequenced in a study of blood T cell repertoires in COVID-19. The protocol was immunoSEQ multiplex PCR, while the TCRdb copy is restricted to in-frame clones and leaves out a portion. The sample lists about 430,000 clones, nearly 90% occurring once. Sequences were obtained from PBMCs or T cells enriched from blood (not recorded which). All receptors derive from a young woman who had been exposed to COVID-19. CDR3s include the opening cysteine and the closing phenylalanine or tryptophan. The order of the fields is clone size, D gene, J gene, V gene, CDR3 protein, CDR3 DNA. A D gene is named only where the DNA matches it firmly. The listing skips clone size in some rows; elsewhere it reads once, few, many or a size class.

clone_size: NA; d_call: NA; j_call: TRBJ2-7; v_call: TRBV5-4; cdr3_aa: CASSSWAQGWEQYF; cdr3_nt: TGTGCCAGCAGCTCCTGGGCACAGGGCTGGGAGCAGTACTTC
clone_size: NA; d_call: TRBD2; j_call: TRBJ2-1; v_call: TRBV18; cdr3_aa: CASSQAGLALSEQFF; cdr3_nt: TGTGCCAGCTCACAAGCGGGACTAGCCCTATCTGAGCAGTTCTTC
clone_size: NA; d_call: NA; j_call: TRBJ2-5; v_call: TRBV12-5; cdr3_aa: CASGPRDSLGETQYF; cdr3_nt: TGTGCTAGTGGCCCCCGGGACTCACTGGGGGAGACCCAGTACTTC
clone_size: NA; d_call: NA; j_call: TRBJ1-3; v_call: TRBV9; cdr3_aa: CASSVPLDTSSGNTIYF; cdr3_nt: TGTGCCAGCAGCGTGCCCTTAGACACAAGCTCTGGAAACACCATATATTTT
clone_size: NA; d_call: NA; j_call: TRBJ1-1; v_call: TRBV10-3; cdr3_aa: CAISDSRANTEAFF; cdr3_nt: TGTGCCATCAGTGATTCGAGGGCCAACACTGAAGCTTTCTTT
clone_size: NA; d_call: NA; j_call: TRBJ1-2; v_call: TRBV12-2; cdr3_aa: CASRLLPGRRSSGYTF; cdr3_nt: TGTGCAAGTCGCCTATTGCCCGGCAGGCGATCAAGTGGCTACACCTTC
clone_size: NA; d_call: NA; j_call: TRBJ2-3; v_call: TRBV7-2; cdr3_aa: CASSLSIAAVTDTQYF; cdr3_nt: TGTGCCAGCAGCTTATCGATTGCGGCAGTCACAGATACGCAGTATTTT
clone_size: once; d_call: TRBD2; j_call: TRBJ2-7; v_call: TRBV5-6; cdr3_aa: CASSVSGGTVGQYF; cdr3_nt: TGTGCCAGCAGCGTTAGCGGGGGGACCGTCGGGCAGTACTTC
clone_size: NA; d_call: NA; j_call: TRBJ2-1; v_call: TRBV24-1; cdr3_aa: CATSDPETRVVDEQFF; cdr3_nt: TGTGCCACCAGTGATCCAGAAACCCGGGTCGTCGATGAGCAGTTCTTC
clone_size: NA; d_call: NA; j_call: TRBJ2-4; v_call: TRBV18; cdr3_aa: CASSSPQGPQNIQYF; cdr3_nt: TGTGCCAGCTCATCACCCCAGGGGCCCCAAAACATTCAGTACTTC
clone_size: NA; d_call: NA; j_call: TRBJ1-1; v_call: TRBV9; cdr3_aa: CASSVDRGEAFF; cdr3_nt: TGTGCCAGCAGCGTAGATAGGGGCGAAGCTTTCTTT
clone_size: NA; d_call: NA; j_call: TRBJ1-1; v_call: TRBV20-1; cdr3_aa: CRGAMGTEAFF; cdr3_nt: TGCAGGGGGGCAATGGGCACTGAAGCTTTCTTT
clone_size: NA; d_call: NA; j_call: TRBJ1-1; v_call: TRBV7-3; cdr3_aa: CASSLDGRTTEAFF; cdr3_nt: TGTGCCAGCAGCTTAGACGGGAGGACCACTGAAGCTTTCTTT
clone_size: NA; d_call: TRBD1; j_call: TRBJ1-5; v_call: TRBV4-1; cdr3_aa: CASSQVFRGQQPQHF; cdr3_nt: TGCGCCAGCAGCCAAGTTTTCAGGGGGCAGCAGCCCCAGCATTTT
clone_size: once; d_call: NA; j_call: TRBJ2-1; v_call: TRBV28; cdr3_aa: CASSLTGREEFF; cdr3_nt: TGTGCCAGCAGTTTAACGGGCAGGGAAGAGTTCTTC
clone_size: once; d_call: NA; j_call: TRBJ1-4; v_call: TRBV19; cdr3_aa: CASSYLLRDTEKLFF; cdr3_nt: TGTGCCAGTAGTTACCTGTTAAGGGACACAGAAAAACTGTTTTTT
clone_size: NA; d_call: NA; j_call: TRBJ1-2; v_call: TRBV28; cdr3_aa: CASSPDSGAAYTF; cdr3_nt: TGTGCCAGCAGTCCAGATTCGGGAGCGGCGTACACCTTC
clone_size: NA; d_call: NA; j_call: TRBJ1-1; v_call: TRBV29-1; cdr3_aa: CSVEGLRDEAFF; cdr3_nt: TGCAGCGTTGAAGGGTTACGGGATGAAGCTTTCTTT
clone_size: NA; d_call: NA; j_call: TRBJ1-2; v_call: TRBV6-5; cdr3_aa: CASTQGPRYGYTF; cdr3_nt: TGTGCCAGCACCCAGGGGCCTAGGTATGGCTACACCTTC
clone_size: NA; d_call: TRBD2; j_call: TRBJ2-1; v_call: TRBV28; cdr3_aa: CASSSHSGSSGNEQFF; cdr3_nt: TGTGCCAGCAGTTCCCATAGCGGGAGTTCGGGCAATGAGCAGTTCTTC
clone_size: NA; d_call: NA; j_call: TRBJ2-7; v_call: TRBV7-2; cdr3_aa: CASSLESTASYEQYF; cdr3_nt: TGTGCCAGCAGCTTAGAATCGACAGCTTCCTACGAGCAGTACTTC
clone_size: NA; d_call: TRBD2; j_call: TRBJ2-3; v_call: TRBV3-1/TRBV3-2; cdr3_aa: CASSRDGTRGTDTQYF; cdr3_nt: TGTGCCAGCAGCCGAGACGGGACTAGGGGGACAGATACGCAGTATTTT
clone_size: NA; d_call: TRBD1; j_call: TRBJ1-6; v_call: TRBV28; cdr3_aa: CASSYGRGQPVGPLHF; cdr3_nt: TGTGCCAGCAGCTACGGGCGGGGACAGCCAGTAGGACCCCTCCACTTT
clone_size: NA; d_call: NA; j_call: TRBJ2-3; v_call: TRBV28; cdr3_aa: CASSLYGGSTDTQYF; cdr3_nt: TGTGCCAGCAGTTTATATGGCGGAAGCACAGATACGCAGTATTTT
clone_size: NA; d_call: NA; j_call: TRBJ1-2; v_call: TRBV28; cdr3_aa: CASSLSLYGYTF; cdr3_nt: TGTGCCAGCAGTTTGAGTCTCTATGGCTACACCTTC
clone_size: NA; d_call: TRBD1; j_call: TRBJ1-1; v_call: TRBV5-1; cdr3_aa: CASSPGGRTEAFF; cdr3_nt: TGCGCCAGCAGCCCAGGGGGACGGACTGAAGCTTTCTTT
clone_size: NA; d_call: TRBD1; j_call: TRBJ1-3; v_call: TRBV30; cdr3_aa: CAWSPGTGAGNTIYF; cdr3_nt: TGTGCCTGGAGCCCTGGGACAGGGGCAGGAAACACCATATATTTT
clone_size: once; d_call: NA; j_call: TRBJ1-5; v_call: TRBV7-8; cdr3_aa: CASSLTDSQPQHF; cdr3_nt: TGTGCCAGCAGCTTAACGGACAGCCAGCCCCAGCATTTT
clone_size: NA; d_call: NA; j_call: TRBJ1-1; v_call: TRBV14; cdr3_aa: CASSRRDMAVARNTEAFF; cdr3_nt: TGTGCCAGCAGCCGAAGAGATATGGCCGTTGCTAGGAACACTGAAGCTTTCTTT
clone_size: NA; d_call: TRBD1; j_call: TRBJ1-4; v_call: TRBV15; cdr3_aa: CATSRGTGREKLFF; cdr3_nt: TGTGCCACCAGCAGAGGGACAGGGCGGGAAAAACTGTTTTTT
clone_size: few; d_call: NA; j_call: TRBJ2-5; v_call: TRBV7-9; cdr3_aa: CASSRLDSGTEETQYF; cdr3_nt: TGTGCCAGCAGCCGACTAGACTCCGGGACAGAAGAGACCCAGTACTTC
clone_size: once; d_call: TRBD2; j_call: TRBJ2-5; v_call: TRBV6-1; cdr3_aa: CASSEIPLAGGLEEAQYF; cdr3_nt: TGTGCCAGCAGTGAAATCCCATTAGCGGGGGGCCTGGAGGAGGCCCAGTACTTC
clone_size: NA; d_call: TRBD2; j_call: TRBJ2-7; v_call: TRBV9; cdr3_aa: CASSVGTPWTSGRFPYEQYF; cdr3_nt: TGTGCCAGCAGCGTAGGCACCCCCTGGACTAGCGGGAGGTTCCCCTACGAGCAGTACTTC
clone_size: NA; d_call: TRBD2; j_call: TRBJ2-7; v_call: TRBV6-1; cdr3_aa: CASSAQYMSGSGLDEQYF; cdr3_nt: TGTGCCAGCAGTGCCCAGTATATGAGCGGGAGCGGATTAGACGAGCAGTACTTC
clone_size: NA; d_call: NA; j_call: TRBJ2-4; v_call: TRBV19; cdr3_aa: CASSEGEGRKNIQYF; cdr3_nt: TGTGCCAGTAGTGAGGGGGAGGGCCGTAAAAACATTCAGTACTTC
clone_size: NA; d_call: TRBD2; j_call: TRBJ2-1; v_call: TRBV7-8; cdr3_aa: CASSPYSGGSSYNEQFF; cdr3_nt: TGTGCCAGCAGCCCTTATAGCGGGGGGTCCTCTTACAATGAGCAGTTCTTC
clone_size: few; d_call: NA; j_call: TRBJ1-5; v_call: TRBV7-6; cdr3_aa: CASSLIQGSQPQHF; cdr3_nt: TGTGCCAGCAGCTTAATCCAGGGCTCTCAGCCCCAGCATTTT
clone_size: NA; d_call: TRBD1; j_call: TRBJ2-7; v_call: TRBV7-2; cdr3_aa: CASSPTGSRSYEQYF; cdr3_nt: TGTGCCAGCAGCCCGACAGGGAGTAGGTCCTACGAGCAGTACTTC
clone_size: NA; d_call: TRBD1; j_call: TRBJ2-1; v_call: TRBV2; cdr3_aa: CASSLQGASFPHEQFF; cdr3_nt: TGTGCCAGCAGTTTACAGGGGGCGAGTTTTCCCCATGAGCAGTTCTTC
clone_size: NA; d_call: TRBD1; j_call: TRBJ1-4; v_call: TRBV2; cdr3_aa: CASRDRGGGTNEKLFF; cdr3_nt: TGTGCCAGCCGGGACAGGGGAGGGGGAACTAATGAAAAACTGTTTTTT
clone_size: NA; d_call: NA; j_call: TRBJ2-2; v_call: TRBV28; cdr3_aa: CASSLAQVGTGELFF; cdr3_nt: TGTGCCAGCAGTTTGGCTCAGGTTGGCACCGGGGAGCTGTTTTTT
clone_size: NA; d_call: TRBD1; j_call: TRBJ1-3; v_call: TRBV28; cdr3_aa: CASSLTGSSGNTIYF; cdr3_nt: TGTGCCAGCAGCCTGACAGGGAGCTCTGGAAACACCATATATTTT
clone_size: NA; d_call: TRBD1; j_call: TRBJ1-1; v_call: TRBV2; cdr3_aa: CASSETGGVTEAFF; cdr3_nt: TGTGCCAGCAGTGAGACAGGGGGCGTCACTGAAGCTTTCTTT
clone_size: NA; d_call: TRBD1; j_call: TRBJ1-4; v_call: TRBV7-8; cdr3_aa: CASSLSSGTGNEKLFF; cdr3_nt: TGTGCCAGCAGCTTAAGCTCCGGGACAGGGAACGAAAAACTGTTTTTT
clone_size: NA; d_call: TRBD2; j_call: TRBJ2-7; v_call: TRBV28; cdr3_aa: CASSPQAGLAGGAYEQYF; cdr3_nt: TGTGCCAGCAGTCCTCAGGCCGGACTAGCGGGAGGTGCCTACGAGCAGTACTTC
clone_size: NA; d_call: TRBD1; j_call: TRBJ2-3; v_call: TRBV19; cdr3_aa: CASRDRGSADTQYF; cdr3_nt: TGTGCCAGCCGGGACAGGGGGAGTGCAGATACGCAGTATTTT
clone_size: NA; d_call: NA; j_call: TRBJ1-1; v_call: TRBV24-1; cdr3_aa: CATSEEGFRAFF; cdr3_nt: TGTGCCACCAGTGAGGAGGGATTCCGGGCTTTCTTT
clone_size: once; d_call: TRBD1; j_call: TRBJ2-3; v_call: TRBV27; cdr3_aa: CASSLGQGTDTQYF; cdr3_nt: TGTGCCAGCAGTTTAGGACAGGGCACAGATACGCAGTATTTT
clone_size: NA; d_call: NA; j_call: TRBJ2-7; v_call: TRBV28; cdr3_aa: CASSLWEYEQYF; cdr3_nt: TGTGCCAGCAGTTTATGGGAGTACGAGCAGTACTTC
clone_size: once; d_call: NA; j_call: TRBJ2-1; v_call: TRBV5-5; cdr3_aa: CASSLVESSYNEQFF; cdr3_nt: TGTGCCAGCAGCTTGGTGGAGAGCTCCTACAATGAGCAGTTCTTC
clone_size: NA; d_call: NA; j_call: TRBJ2-1; v_call: TRBV3-1/TRBV3-2; cdr3_aa: CASSQVLSTGNEQFF; cdr3_nt: TGTGCCAGCAGCCAAGTCTTATCAACCGGCAATGAGCAGTTCTTC
clone_size: NA; d_call: TRBD1; j_call: TRBJ2-6; v_call: TRBV2; cdr3_aa: CASKGTGASGANVLTF; cdr3_nt: TGTGCCAGCAAAGGGACAGGGGCGTCTGGGGCCAACGTCCTGACTTTC
clone_size: NA; d_call: NA; j_call: TRBJ1-2; v_call: TRBV19; cdr3_aa: CASIGGHPYGYTF; cdr3_nt: TGTGCCAGTATAGGGGGACACCCCTATGGCTACACCTTC
clone_size: NA; d_call: TRBD1; j_call: TRBJ2-2; v_call: TRBV25-1; cdr3_aa: CASSERDRRNTGELFF; cdr3_nt: TGTGCCAGCAGTGAAAGGGACAGAAGGAACACCGGGGAGCTGTTTTTT
clone_size: NA; d_call: TRBD1; j_call: TRBJ2-1; v_call: TRBV15; cdr3_aa: CATSTPGQGMESYNEQFF; cdr3_nt: TGTGCCACCAGCACACCGGGACAGGGTATGGAATCCTACAATGAGCAGTTCTTC
clone_size: once; d_call: NA; j_call: TRBJ2-2; v_call: TRBV3-1/TRBV3-2; cdr3_aa: CASSYSSGGHTGELFF; cdr3_nt: TGTGCCAGCAGCTATAGTAGCGGCGGGCACACCGGGGAGCTGTTTTTT
clone_size: NA; d_call: NA; j_call: TRBJ2-4; v_call: TRBV5-1; cdr3_aa: CASSLATVGIQYF; cdr3_nt: TGCGCCAGCAGCTTGGCCACAGTGGGCATTCAGTACTTC
clone_size: few; d_call: NA; j_call: TRBJ1-2; v_call: TRBV6-5; cdr3_aa: CASSYGGGYTF; cdr3_nt: TGTGCCAGCAGTTACGGCGGGGGCTACACCTTC
clone_size: few; d_call: NA; j_call: TRBJ2-2; v_call: TRBV28; cdr3_aa: CASSLTGIAGELFF; cdr3_nt: TGTGCCAGCAGTTTAACAGGGATCGCCGGGGAGCTGTTTTTT
clone_size: NA; d_call: NA; j_call: TRBJ1-2; v_call: TRBV2; cdr3_aa: CASSIDSNYGYTF; cdr3_nt: TGTGCCAGCAGTATAGACAGTAACTATGGCTACACCTTC